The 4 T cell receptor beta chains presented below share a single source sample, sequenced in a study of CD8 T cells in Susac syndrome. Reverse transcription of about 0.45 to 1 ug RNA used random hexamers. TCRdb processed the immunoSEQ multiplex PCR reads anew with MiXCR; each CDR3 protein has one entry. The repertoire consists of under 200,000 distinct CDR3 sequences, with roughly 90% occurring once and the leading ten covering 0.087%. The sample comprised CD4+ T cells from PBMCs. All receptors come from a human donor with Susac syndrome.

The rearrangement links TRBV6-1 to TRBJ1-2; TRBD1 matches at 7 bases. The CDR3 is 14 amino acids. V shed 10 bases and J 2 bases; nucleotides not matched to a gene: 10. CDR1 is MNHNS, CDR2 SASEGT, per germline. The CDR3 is CATTWATGNYGYTF. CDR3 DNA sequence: TGTGCCACTACGTGGGCGACAGGGAACTATGGCTACACCTTC.

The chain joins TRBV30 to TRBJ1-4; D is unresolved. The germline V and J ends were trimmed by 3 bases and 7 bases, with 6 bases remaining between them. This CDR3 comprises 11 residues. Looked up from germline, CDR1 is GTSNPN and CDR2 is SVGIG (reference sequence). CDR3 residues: CAWRWAEKLFF. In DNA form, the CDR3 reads TGTGCCTGGAGGTGGGCTGAAAAACTGTTTTTT.

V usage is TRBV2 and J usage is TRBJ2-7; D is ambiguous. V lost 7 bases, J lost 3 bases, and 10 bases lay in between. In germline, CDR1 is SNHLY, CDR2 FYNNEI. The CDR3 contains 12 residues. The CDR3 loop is CASMWQLYEQYF. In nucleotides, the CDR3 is TGTGCCAGCATGTGGCAGCTCTACGAGCAGTACTTC.

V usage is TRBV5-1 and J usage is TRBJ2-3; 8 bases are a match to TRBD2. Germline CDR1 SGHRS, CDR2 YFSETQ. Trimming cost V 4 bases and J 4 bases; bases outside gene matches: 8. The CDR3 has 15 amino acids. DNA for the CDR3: TGCGCCAGCAGCCATATCTCGGGGGGGCCAGATACGCAGTATTTT. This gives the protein CASSHISGGPDTQYF.